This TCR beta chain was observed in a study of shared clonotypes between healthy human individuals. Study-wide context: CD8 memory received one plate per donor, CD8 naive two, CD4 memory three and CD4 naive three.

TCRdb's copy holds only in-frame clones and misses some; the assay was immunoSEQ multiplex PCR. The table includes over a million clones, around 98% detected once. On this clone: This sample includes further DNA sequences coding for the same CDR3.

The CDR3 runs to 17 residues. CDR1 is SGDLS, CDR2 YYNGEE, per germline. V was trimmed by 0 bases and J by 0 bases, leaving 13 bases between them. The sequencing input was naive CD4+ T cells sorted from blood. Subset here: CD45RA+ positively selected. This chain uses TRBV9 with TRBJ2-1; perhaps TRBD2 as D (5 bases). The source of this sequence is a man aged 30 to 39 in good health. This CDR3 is CASSVGLAESSYNEQFF. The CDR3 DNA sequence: TGTGCCAGCAGCGTAGGGCTAGCTGAAAGCTCCTACAATGAGCAGTTCTTC.